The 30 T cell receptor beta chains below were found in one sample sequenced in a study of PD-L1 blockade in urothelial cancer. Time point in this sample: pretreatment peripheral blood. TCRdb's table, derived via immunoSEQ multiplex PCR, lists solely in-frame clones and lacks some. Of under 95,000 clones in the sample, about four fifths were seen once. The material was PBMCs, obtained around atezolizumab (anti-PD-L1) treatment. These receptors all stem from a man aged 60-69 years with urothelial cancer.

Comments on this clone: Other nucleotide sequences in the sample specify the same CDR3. The CDR3 reads CASSLRSSYNEQFF. CDR3 sequence (DNA): TGTGCCAGCAGCTTACGTAGCTCCTACAATGAGCAGTTCTTC. This chain joins TRBV7-9 and TRBJ2-1, with unresolved D. With 2 bases removed from V and 0 bases from J, the gap between germline ends came to 5 bases. The germline gives CDR1 SEHNR, CDR2 FQNEAQ (reference sequence). The CDR3 is 14 amino acids. The full variable domain, in which reference TRBV7-9 and TRBJ2-1 provide the parts outside the CDR3, is DTGVSQNPRHKITKRGQNVTFRCDPISEHNRLYWYRQTLGQGPEFLTYFQNEAQLEKSRLLSDRFSAERPKGSFSTLEIQRTEQGDSAMYLCASSLRSSYNEQFFGPGTRLTVL.

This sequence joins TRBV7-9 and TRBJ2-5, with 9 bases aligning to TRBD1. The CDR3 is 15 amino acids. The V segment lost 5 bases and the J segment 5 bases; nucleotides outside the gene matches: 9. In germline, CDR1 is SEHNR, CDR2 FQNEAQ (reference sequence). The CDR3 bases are TGTGCCAGCAGCCCTGATGGACAGGGGTGGGAGACCCAGTACTTC. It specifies CASSPDGQGWETQYF.

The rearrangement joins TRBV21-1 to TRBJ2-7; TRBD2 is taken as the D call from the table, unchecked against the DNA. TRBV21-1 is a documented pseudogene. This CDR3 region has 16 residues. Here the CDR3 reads CASSKLASGRTYEQYF. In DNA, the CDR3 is TGTGCCAGCAGCAAACTTGCTAGCGGGAGGACCTACGAGCAGTACTTC.

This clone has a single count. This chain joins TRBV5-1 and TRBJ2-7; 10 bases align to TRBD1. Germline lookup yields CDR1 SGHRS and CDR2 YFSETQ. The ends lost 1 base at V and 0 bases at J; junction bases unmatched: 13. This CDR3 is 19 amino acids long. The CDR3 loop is CASSLIAGTGVTDSYEQYF. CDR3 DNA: TGCGCCAGCAGCTTGATCGCCGGGACAGGGGTAACTGACTCCTACGAGCAGTACTTC.

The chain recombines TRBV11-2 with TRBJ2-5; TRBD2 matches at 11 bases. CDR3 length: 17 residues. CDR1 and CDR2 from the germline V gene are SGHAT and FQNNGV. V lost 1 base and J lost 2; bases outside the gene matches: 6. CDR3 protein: CASSLVLAGGPQETQYF. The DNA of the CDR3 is TGTGCCAGCAGCTTAGTGCTAGCGGGGGGCCCTCAAGAGACCCAGTACTTC.

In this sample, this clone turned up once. The CDR3 is CASSYRGDTEAFF. The CDR3 coding sequence is TGCGCCAGCAGCTACAGGGGGGACACTGAAGCTTTCTTT. This chain joins TRBV5-1 and TRBJ1-1; 8 nucleotides match TRBD1. The CDR3 runs 13 residues. The V and J ends lost 3 bases and 3 bases, in that order; junction bases with no gene match: 1. The germline V gene encodes CDR1 SGHRS and CDR2 YFSETQ.

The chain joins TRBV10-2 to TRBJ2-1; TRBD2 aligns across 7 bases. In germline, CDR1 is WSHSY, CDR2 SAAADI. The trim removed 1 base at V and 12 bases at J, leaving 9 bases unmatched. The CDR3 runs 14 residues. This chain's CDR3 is CASSEFTAGVSQFF. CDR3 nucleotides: TGCGCCAGCAGTGAGTTTACTGCGGGAGTCTCGCAGTTCTTC.

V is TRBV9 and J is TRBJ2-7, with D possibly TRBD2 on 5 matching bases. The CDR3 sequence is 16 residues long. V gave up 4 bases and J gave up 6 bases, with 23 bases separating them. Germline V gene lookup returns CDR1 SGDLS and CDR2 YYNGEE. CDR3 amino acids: CASSQRGQAWNGEQYF. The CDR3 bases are TGTGCCAGCAGCCAAAGAGGGCAGGCTTGGAACGGCGAGCAGTACTTC.

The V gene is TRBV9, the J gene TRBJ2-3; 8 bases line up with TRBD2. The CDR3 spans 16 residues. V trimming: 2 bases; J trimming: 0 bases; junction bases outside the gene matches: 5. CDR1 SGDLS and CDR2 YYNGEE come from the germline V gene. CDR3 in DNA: TGTGCCAGCAGCGTCGTTGTAGCGGGAAGCACAGATACGCAGTATTTT. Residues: CASSVVVAGSTDTQYF. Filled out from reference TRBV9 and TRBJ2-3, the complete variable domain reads DSGVTQTPKHLITATGQRVTLRCSPRSGDLSVYWYQQSLDQGLQFLIQYYNGEERAKGNILERFSAQQFPDLHSELNLSSLELGDSALYFCASSVVVAGSTDTQYFGPGTRLTVL.

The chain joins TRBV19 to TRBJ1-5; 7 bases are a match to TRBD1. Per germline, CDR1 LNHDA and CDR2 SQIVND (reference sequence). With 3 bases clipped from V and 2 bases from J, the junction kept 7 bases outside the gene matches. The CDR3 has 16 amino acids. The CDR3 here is CASSITGVRGNQPQHF. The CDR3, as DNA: TGTGCCAGTAGTATCACAGGGGTCAGGGGCAATCAGCCCCAGCATTTT.

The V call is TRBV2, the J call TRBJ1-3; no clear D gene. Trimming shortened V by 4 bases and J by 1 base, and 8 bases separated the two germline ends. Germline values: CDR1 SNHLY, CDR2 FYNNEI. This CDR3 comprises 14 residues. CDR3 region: CASSGEVSGNTIYF. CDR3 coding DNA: TGTGCCAGCAGTGGGGAGGTATCTGGAAACACCATATATTTT.

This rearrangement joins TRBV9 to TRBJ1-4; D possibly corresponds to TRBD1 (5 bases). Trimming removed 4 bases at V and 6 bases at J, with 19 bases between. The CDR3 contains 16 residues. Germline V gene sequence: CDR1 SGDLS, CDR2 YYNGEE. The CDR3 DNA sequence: TGTGCCAGCAGCCTCCGGGGCGGGGGAGCTTATGAAAAACTGTTTTTT. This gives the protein CASSLRGGGAYEKLFF.

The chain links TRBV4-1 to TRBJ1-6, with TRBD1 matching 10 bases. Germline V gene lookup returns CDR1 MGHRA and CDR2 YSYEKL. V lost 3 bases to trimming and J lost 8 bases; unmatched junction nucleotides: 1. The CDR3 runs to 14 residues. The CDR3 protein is CASSQDRGDSPLHF. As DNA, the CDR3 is TGCGCCAGCAGCCAGGACAGGGGGGATTCACCCCTCCACTTT.

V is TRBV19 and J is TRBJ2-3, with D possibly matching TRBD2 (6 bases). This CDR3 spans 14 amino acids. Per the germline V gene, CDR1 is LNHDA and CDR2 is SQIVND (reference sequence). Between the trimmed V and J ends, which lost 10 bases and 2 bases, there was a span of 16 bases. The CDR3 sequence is CATKWAGITDTQYF. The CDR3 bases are TGTGCCACCAAATGGGCGGGAATCACAGATACGCAGTATTTT.

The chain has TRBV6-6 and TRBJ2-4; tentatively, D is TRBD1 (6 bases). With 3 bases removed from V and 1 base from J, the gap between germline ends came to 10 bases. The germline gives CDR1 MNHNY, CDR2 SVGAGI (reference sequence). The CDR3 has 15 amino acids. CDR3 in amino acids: CASSYQGTAKNIQYF. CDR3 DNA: TGTGCCAGCAGTTATCAGGGGACGGCCAAAAACATTCAGTACTTC.

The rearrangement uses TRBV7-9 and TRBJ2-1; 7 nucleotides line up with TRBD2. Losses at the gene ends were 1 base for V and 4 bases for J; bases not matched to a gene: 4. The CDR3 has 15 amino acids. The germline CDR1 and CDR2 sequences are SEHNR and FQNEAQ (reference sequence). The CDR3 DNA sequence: TGTGCCAGCAGCTTAGTCCCAGCGGGGTACAATGAGCAGTTCTTC. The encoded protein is CASSLVPAGYNEQFF.

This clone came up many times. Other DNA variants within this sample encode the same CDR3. The CDR3 loop reads CASSIRVNTEAFF. The CDR3 region has the DNA TGTGCCAGTAGTATACGGGTGAACACTGAAGCTTTCTTT. This sequence joins TRBV19 and TRBJ1-1, with D unclear. The ends were cut back, 2 bases at V and 0 bases at J, with 4 bases in the middle. This CDR3 has 13 residues. Germline CDR1 reads LNHDA; CDR2 reads SQIVND (reference sequence).

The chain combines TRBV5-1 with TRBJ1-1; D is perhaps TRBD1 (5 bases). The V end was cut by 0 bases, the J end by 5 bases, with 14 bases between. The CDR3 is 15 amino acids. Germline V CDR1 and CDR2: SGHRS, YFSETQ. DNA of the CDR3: TGCGCCAGCAGCTTGGCCGGGGACGGGGGGACTGAAGCTTTCTTT. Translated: CASSLAGDGGTEAFF.

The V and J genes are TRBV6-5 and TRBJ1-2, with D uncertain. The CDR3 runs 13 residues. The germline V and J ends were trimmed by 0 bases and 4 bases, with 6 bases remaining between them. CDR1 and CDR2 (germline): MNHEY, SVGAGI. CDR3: CASSYSRVYGYTF. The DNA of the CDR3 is TGTGCCAGCAGTTACTCGCGGGTCTATGGCTACACCTTC.

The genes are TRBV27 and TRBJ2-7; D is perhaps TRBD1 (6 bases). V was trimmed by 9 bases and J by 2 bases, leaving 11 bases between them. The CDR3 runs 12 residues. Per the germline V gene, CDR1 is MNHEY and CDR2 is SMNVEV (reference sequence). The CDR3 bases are TGTGCCAGTCGGACAGACGCCTACGAGCAGTACTTC. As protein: CASRTDAYEQYF.

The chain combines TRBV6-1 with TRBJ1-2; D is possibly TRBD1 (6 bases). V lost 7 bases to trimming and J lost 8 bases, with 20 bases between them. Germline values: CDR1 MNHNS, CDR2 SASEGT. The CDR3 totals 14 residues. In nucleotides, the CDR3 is TGTGCCAGCAACGATCTGGGACACCAAGGAGGCTACACCTTC. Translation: CASNDLGHQGGYTF.

CDR3 DNA: TGCAGTGCTAGAGATCGTCGGGAGCAGTACTTC. This gives the protein CSARDRREQYF. V usage is TRBV20-1 and J usage is TRBJ2-7, with no clear D. V was clipped by 0 bases and J by 7 bases, with 7 bases between them. CDR3 length: 11 amino acids. CDR1 and CDR2 from the germline V gene are DFQATT and SNEGSKA (reference sequence).

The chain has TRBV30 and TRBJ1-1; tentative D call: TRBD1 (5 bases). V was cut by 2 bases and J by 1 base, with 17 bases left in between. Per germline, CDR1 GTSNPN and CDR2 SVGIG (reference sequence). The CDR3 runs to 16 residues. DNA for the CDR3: TGTGCCTGGAGTACCCGCGGGGCCTCAACGAACACTGAAGCTTTCTTT. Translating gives CAWSTRGASTNTEAFF.

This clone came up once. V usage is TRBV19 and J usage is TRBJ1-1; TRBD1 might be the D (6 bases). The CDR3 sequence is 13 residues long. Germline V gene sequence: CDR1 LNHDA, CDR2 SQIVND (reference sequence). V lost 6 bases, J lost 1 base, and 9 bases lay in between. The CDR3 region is CASSTGKNTEAFF. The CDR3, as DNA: TGTGCCAGTAGCACAGGGAAGAACACTGAAGCTTTCTTT. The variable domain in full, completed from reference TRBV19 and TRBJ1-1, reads DGGITQSPKYLFRKEGQNVTLSCEQNLNHDAMYWYRQDPGQGLRLIYYSQIVNDFQKGDIAEGYSVSREKKESFPLTVTSAQKNPTAFYLCASSTGKNTEAFFGQGTRLTVV.

The DNA for the CDR3 is TGCAGCGTCCACAAGTTTGGAGGCTACGAGCAGTACTTC. It specifies CSVHKFGGYEQYF. V gene TRBV29-1 combines with J gene TRBJ2-7; possibly TRBD2 for D (5 bases). The germline V gene has CDR1 SQVTM and CDR2 ANQGSEA. The CDR3 covers 13 residues. V lost 6 bases to trimming and J lost 3 bases, with 15 bases between them.

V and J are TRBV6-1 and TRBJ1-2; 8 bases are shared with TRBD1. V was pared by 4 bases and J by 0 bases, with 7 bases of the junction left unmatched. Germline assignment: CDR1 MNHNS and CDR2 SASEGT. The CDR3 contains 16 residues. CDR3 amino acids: CASSADRGGTNYGYTF. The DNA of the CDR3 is TGTGCCAGCAGTGCAGACAGGGGAGGCACTAACTATGGCTACACCTTC.

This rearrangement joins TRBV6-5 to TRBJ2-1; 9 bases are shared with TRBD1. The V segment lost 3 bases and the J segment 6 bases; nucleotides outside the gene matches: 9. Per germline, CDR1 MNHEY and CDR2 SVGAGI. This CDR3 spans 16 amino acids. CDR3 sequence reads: CASSYDDRGSLNEQFF. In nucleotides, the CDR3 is TGTGCCAGCAGTTATGATGACAGGGGGTCTCTCAATGAGCAGTTCTTC.

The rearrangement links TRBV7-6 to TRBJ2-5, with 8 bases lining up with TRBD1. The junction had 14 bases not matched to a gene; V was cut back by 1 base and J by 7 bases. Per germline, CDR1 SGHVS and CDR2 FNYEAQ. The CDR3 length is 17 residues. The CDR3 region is CASSLEGTGTILGTQYF. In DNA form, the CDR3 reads TGTGCCAGCAGCTTAGAGGGGACAGGCACTATTTTAGGGACCCAGTACTTC.

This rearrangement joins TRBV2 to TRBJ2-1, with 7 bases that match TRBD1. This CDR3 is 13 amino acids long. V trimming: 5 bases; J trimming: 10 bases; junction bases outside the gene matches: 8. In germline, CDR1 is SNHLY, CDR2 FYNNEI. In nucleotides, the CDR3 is TGTGCCAGCAGTAAGGGGGCGGTCTGGGAGCAGTTCTTC. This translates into CASSKGAVWEQFF.

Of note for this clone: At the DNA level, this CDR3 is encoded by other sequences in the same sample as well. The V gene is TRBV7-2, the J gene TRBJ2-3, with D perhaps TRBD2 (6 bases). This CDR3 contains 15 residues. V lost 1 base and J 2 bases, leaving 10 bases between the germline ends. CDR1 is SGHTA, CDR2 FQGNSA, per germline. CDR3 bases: TGTGCCAGCAGCTTAGACGGGGGATCCACAGATACGCAGTATTTT. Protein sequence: CASSLDGGSTDTQYF.